Listed below are T cell receptor beta chains from one sample, sequenced in a study of cytomegalovirus exposure and HLA in healthy donors. Assay used: immunoSEQ multiplex PCR; TCRdb lists only in-frame clones, some missing. The sample consists of about 60,000 clones, roughly 80% of them appearing once. Sequencing was carried out using PBMCs. The receptors derive from a man younger than 40 in good health and CMV-seronegative. Both conserved end residues are part of each CDR3. The D gene is left open where the match is weak. Size tells how often a clone was seen (once, few, many) or the class of an expanded clone, and some rows leave it out.

d_call: TRBD1; clone_size: NA; j_call: TRBJ1-1; v_call: TRBV7-6; cdr3_aa: CASSTAGGLNTEAFF; cdr3_nt: TGTGCCAGCTCCACGGCAGGGGGACTTAACACTGAAGCTTTCTTT
d_call: TRBD1; clone_size: NA; j_call: TRBJ1-4; v_call: TRBV7-9; cdr3_aa: CASSSWTGGNEKLFF; cdr3_nt: TGTGCCAGCAGTTCGTGGACAGGAGGGAATGAAAAACTGTTTTTT
d_call: NA; clone_size: NA; j_call: TRBJ2-7; v_call: TRBV29-1; cdr3_aa: CSVEPPDHSYEQYF; cdr3_nt: TGCAGCGTTGAACCCCCCGATCACTCCTACGAGCAGTACTTC
d_call: NA; clone_size: NA; j_call: TRBJ1-3; v_call: TRBV30; cdr3_aa: CAYKHSSGNTIYF; cdr3_nt: TGTGCCTATAAACACAGCTCTGGAAACACCATATATTTT
d_call: TRBD2; clone_size: NA; j_call: TRBJ2-7; v_call: TRBV7-2; cdr3_aa: CASSLELAVTYEQYF; cdr3_nt: TGTGCCAGCAGCTTAGAACTAGCGGTAACCTACGAGCAGTACTTC
d_call: NA; clone_size: NA; j_call: TRBJ2-1; v_call: TRBV5-1; cdr3_aa: CASSWAVGEQFF; cdr3_nt: TGCGCCAGCAGCTGGGCAGTTGGTGAGCAGTTCTTC
d_call: NA; clone_size: NA; j_call: TRBJ2-1; v_call: TRBV5-1; cdr3_aa: CASSLSGSGDNEQFF; cdr3_nt: TGCGCCAGCAGCTTATCCGGGAGTGGCGACAATGAGCAGTTCTTC
d_call: NA; clone_size: NA; j_call: TRBJ2-1; v_call: TRBV11-2; cdr3_aa: CASRIAASSYNEQFF; cdr3_nt: TGTGCCAGCAGAATAGCGGCCAGCTCCTACAATGAGCAGTTCTTC
d_call: TRBD1; clone_size: NA; j_call: TRBJ1-5; v_call: TRBV5-8; cdr3_aa: CASSAGQGAQPQHF; cdr3_nt: TGTGCCAGCAGCGCAGGACAGGGGGCTCAGCCCCAGCATTTT
d_call: TRBD2; clone_size: once; j_call: TRBJ2-1; v_call: TRBV5-1; cdr3_aa: CASSPGRGGAGEQFF; cdr3_nt: TGCGCCAGCAGCCCCGGTCGGGGGGGCGCGGGTGAGCAGTTCTTC
d_call: TRBD1; clone_size: NA; j_call: TRBJ1-1; v_call: TRBV6-4; cdr3_aa: CASRARQGLNTEAFF; cdr3_nt: TGTGCCAGCAGAGCCCGACAGGGCCTGAACACTGAAGCTTTCTTT
d_call: TRBD2; clone_size: NA; j_call: TRBJ2-3; v_call: TRBV7-7; cdr3_aa: CASSPGLAGGTDTQYF; cdr3_nt: TGTGCTAGCAGCCCCGGACTAGCGGGAGGGACAGATACGCAGTATTTT
d_call: NA; clone_size: NA; j_call: TRBJ2-1; v_call: TRBV28; cdr3_aa: CASSATGSPRSEQFF; cdr3_nt: TGTGCCAGCAGCGCGACAGGTTCCCCCCGAAGTGAGCAGTTCTTC
d_call: TRBD1; clone_size: NA; j_call: TRBJ2-2; v_call: TRBV28; cdr3_aa: CASSLTQGAGELFF; cdr3_nt: TGTGCCAGCAGTTTAACACAGGGGGCCGGGGAGCTGTTTTTT
d_call: NA; clone_size: NA; j_call: TRBJ2-7; v_call: TRBV7-2; cdr3_aa: CASSSRVAYEQYF; cdr3_nt: TGTGCCAGCAGCTCCCGGGTCGCCTACGAGCAGTACTTC
d_call: TRBD1; clone_size: few; j_call: TRBJ1-1; v_call: TRBV19; cdr3_aa: CAITGGGMNTEAFF; cdr3_nt: TGTGCCATAACAGGGGGCGGTATGAACACTGAAGCTTTCTTT
d_call: TRBD1; clone_size: NA; j_call: TRBJ1-6; v_call: TRBV28; cdr3_aa: CASRGGGQASSYNSPLHF; cdr3_nt: TGTGCCAGCAGAGGGGGCGGACAGGCGAGCTCCTATAATTCACCCCTCCACTTT
d_call: NA; clone_size: NA; j_call: TRBJ1-2; v_call: TRBV6-1; cdr3_aa: CASSEEGGGYTF; cdr3_nt: TGTGCCAGCAGTGAAGAAGGGGGAGGCTACACCTTC
d_call: TRBD1; clone_size: NA; j_call: TRBJ1-2; v_call: TRBV25-1; cdr3_aa: CASSAWTGRVYGYTF; cdr3_nt: TGTGCCAGCAGTGCCTGGACAGGGCGGGTCTATGGCTACACCTTC
d_call: NA; clone_size: once; j_call: TRBJ1-5; v_call: TRBV11-3; cdr3_aa: CASGPNVSQGNSNQPQHF; cdr3_nt: TGTGCCAGCGGCCCCAATGTAAGTCAGGGTAATAGCAATCAGCCCCAGCATTTT
d_call: NA; clone_size: once; j_call: TRBJ2-3; v_call: TRBV28; cdr3_aa: CASSLVDRGTDTQYF; cdr3_nt: TGTGCCAGCAGTTTAGTCGACAGAGGTACAGATACGCAGTATTTT
d_call: TRBD1; clone_size: few; j_call: TRBJ2-1; v_call: TRBV7-9; cdr3_aa: CASDRGTEVVDEQFF; cdr3_nt: TGTGCCAGCGATCGTGGGACAGAGGTTGTCGATGAGCAGTTCTTC